This T cell receptor beta chain was sequenced during a study of metastatic and nonmetastatic thyroid tumors. Treatment of any kind had been given to no patient before thyroid surgery. The CDR3 totals 15 residues. Trimming took off 6 bases at V and 3 bases at J, with 18 bases between the two ends. Germline V gives CDR1 SGHRS, CDR2 YFSETQ. Original methodology: Clinicopathological groups supplied CDR3 differences that were used to build a distant-metastasis classifier for papillary thyroid cancer. TCRdb reanalyzed the PCR reads with MiXCR. Here the V and J calls rest on TCRdb's processing, not on the authors' analysis. Among about 59,000 clones listed, 15% to 20% were seen once.

The source is a male donor with papillary thyroid cancer or a benign thyroid nodule (not recorded which). Some clones in this sample may be carry-over from other donors' samples. The chain links TRBV5-1 to TRBJ2-5; possibly TRBD2 for D (6 bases). Sequenced material: blood. This CDR3 reads CASTSGGVREETQYF. The CDR3 DNA follows: TGCGCCAGCACTTCCGGCGGGGTGAGGGAAGAGACCCAGTACTTC.